These T cell receptor beta chains were read from a single sample in a study of cytomegalovirus exposure and HLA in healthy donors. The method was immunoSEQ multiplex PCR; TCRdb's version includes in-frame clones alone and lacks a portion of them. Of approximately 150,000 clones in the sample, roughly 85% were seen once. Sequenced sample: PBMCs. The receptors come from a man aged 25-40 years in good health and CMV-seropositive. CDR3s include the opening cysteine and the closing phenylalanine or tryptophan. A D gene is named only where the DNA matches it firmly. Part of the rows lack a size; the others show once, few, many or a class for expanded clones.

size,V,J,D,CDR3,DNA
NA,TRBV19,TRBJ2-5,NA,CASAMGGGGKETQYF,TGTGCCAGTGCAATGGGTGGGGGCGGAAAAGAGACCCAGTACTTC
NA,TRBV4-3,TRBJ2-1,TRBD1,CASSQAGGAYNEQFF,TGCGCCAGCAGCCAAGCAGGGGGCGCGTACAATGAGCAGTTCTTC
NA,TRBV6-6,TRBJ2-2,NA,CASSYEWQDTGELFF,TGTGCCAGCAGTTACGAGTGGCAGGACACCGGGGAGCTGTTTTTT
NA,TRBV6-5,TRBJ2-4,TRBD1,CASRRQGVGNIQYF,TGTGCCAGCAGAAGACAGGGGGTCGGGAACATTCAGTACTTC
NA,TRBV7-3,TRBJ2-2,TRBD2,CASSPSGLAATGELFF,TGTGCCAGCAGCCCAAGTGGTCTAGCGGCAACCGGGGAGCTGTTTTTT
NA,TRBV7-8,TRBJ2-3,NA,CASSPETTNTQYF,TGTGCCAGCAGCCCAGAGACTACGAATACGCAGTATTTT
few,TRBV9,TRBJ1-1,NA,CASSVEAGTRAEAFF,TGTGCCAGCAGCGTAGAGGCAGGGACTCGGGCTGAAGCTTTCTTT
NA,TRBV29-1,TRBJ2-1,TRBD2,CSASSGRNEQFF,TGCAGCGCCTCTAGCGGGAGGAATGAGCAGTTCTTC
NA,TRBV6-4,TRBJ2-1,NA,CASSEDFSSYNEQFF,TGTGCCAGCAGCGAAGACTTCAGCTCCTACAATGAGCAGTTCTTC
once,TRBV7-3,TRBJ2-3,NA,CASSLNPGVDTQYF,TGTGCCAGCAGCTTAAATCCGGGAGTGGATACGCAGTATTTT
NA,TRBV9,TRBJ2-1,TRBD2,CASSVLADSYNEQFF,TGTGCCAGCAGCGTTCTAGCGGACTCCTACAATGAGCAGTTCTTC
once,TRBV7-2,TRBJ2-6,TRBD1,CASSFGQGFSGANVLTF,TGTGCCAGCAGCTTCGGACAGGGCTTCTCTGGGGCCAACGTCCTGACTTTC
NA,TRBV11-3,TRBJ1-2,NA,CASSFQGIYGYTF,TGTGCCAGCAGCTTCCAGGGTATCTATGGCTACACCTTC
NA,TRBV7-6,TRBJ2-1,NA,CASSLPRGRGSYNEQFF,TGTGCCAGCAGCTTACCTAGGGGGCGGGGCTCCTACAATGAGCAGTTCTTC
NA,TRBV7-8,TRBJ2-1,NA,CASSSPKSERGTHNEQFF,TGTGCCAGCAGCTCCCCTAAGTCGGAAAGGGGCACACACAATGAGCAGTTCTTC
NA,TRBV6-5,TRBJ1-2,TRBD1,CATYRKTGTGSGYTF,TGTGCCACCTACCGAAAAACCGGGACAGGGTCTGGCTACACCTTC
NA,TRBV5-1,TRBJ2-7,TRBD2,CASSLEAGGISSYEQYF,TGCGCCAGCAGCCTCGAAGCGGGAGGGATTAGCTCCTACGAGCAGTACTTC
NA,TRBV6-1,TRBJ1-6,NA,CASYAGTRNSPLHF,TGTGCCAGCTATGCCGGGACAAGAAATTCACCCCTCCACTTT
once,TRBV27,TRBJ2-1,TRBD2,CASSLLAAGEQFF,TGTGCCAGCAGTTTGCTAGCGGCCGGTGAGCAGTTCTTC
NA,TRBV4-3,TRBJ2-2,NA,CASSRHQGTGELFF,TGCGCCAGCAGCCGCCACCAGGGTACCGGGGAGCTGTTTTTT
NA,TRBV5-6,TRBJ1-1,NA,CASSLQGTGTEAFF,TGTGCCAGCAGCTTACAGGGTACTGGCACTGAAGCTTTCTTT
NA,TRBV5-4,TRBJ2-5,NA,CASSSAAGSRQETQYF,TGTGCCAGCAGCTCCGCGGCCGGATCTCGACAAGAGACCCAGTACTTC
NA,TRBV11-3,TRBJ1-1,NA,CASTSGDMNTEAFF,TGTGCCAGCACCTCAGGGGACATGAACACTGAAGCTTTCTTT
NA,TRBV7-2,TRBJ2-7,NA,CASTLGGSYYEQYF,TGTGCCAGCACCCTCGGGGGTTCCTACTACGAGCAGTACTTC
NA,TRBV7-9,TRBJ2-1,NA,CASSPEYNEQFF,TGTGCCAGCAGCCCGGAGTACAATGAGCAGTTCTTC
NA,TRBV19,TRBJ1-2,TRBD1,CASKGSRQGLRDGYTF,TGTGCCAGCAAGGGATCGAGACAGGGTCTACGGGATGGCTACACCTTC
NA,TRBV5-8,TRBJ1-2,NA,CASRTGGPNYGYTF,TGTGCCAGCAGGACTGGAGGCCCTAACTATGGCTACACCTTC
NA,TRBV5-4,TRBJ2-3,TRBD2,CASSPTSGGTDTQYF,TGTGCCAGCAGTCCTACTAGCGGGGGGACAGATACGCAGTATTTT
NA,TRBV7-2,TRBJ2-1,NA,CASSHRQLGLEQFF,TGTGCCAGCAGCCACCGCCAACTAGGTCTTGAGCAGTTCTTC
NA,TRBV29-1,TRBJ2-1,TRBD2,CSVDPRASGSGNEQFF,TGCAGCGTCGACCCCAGGGCTAGCGGGAGTGGTAATGAGCAGTTCTTC
NA,TRBV5-1,TRBJ2-1,TRBD2,CASSLLAGETRNEQFF,TGCGCCAGCAGCCTATTAGCGGGAGAGACGAGGAATGAGCAGTTCTTC
NA,TRBV5-1,TRBJ2-7,NA,CASSLVIAGPRREQYF,TGCGCCAGCAGCTTGGTCATCGCGGGGCCGCGGCGCGAGCAGTACTTC
NA,TRBV14,TRBJ2-4,NA,CASSPGDYAAIQYF,TGTGCCAGCAGCCCAGGGGACTACGCCGCTATTCAGTACTTC
few,TRBV4-1,TRBJ1-5,NA,CASSQDTGRNQPQHF,TGCGCCAGCAGCCAAGATACAGGACGGAATCAGCCCCAGCATTTT
NA,TRBV30,TRBJ1-1,NA,CAWKPQGYTEAFF,TGTGCCTGGAAGCCACAGGGTTACACTGAAGCTTTCTTT
NA,TRBV2,TRBJ2-2,TRBD1,CASDRGPGTGELFF,TGTGCCAGCGACAGGGGGCCTGGCACCGGGGAGCTGTTTTTT
NA,TRBV20-1,TRBJ1-1,NA,CSARTATEAFF,TGCAGTGCTAGGACAGCCACTGAAGCTTTCTTT
NA,TRBV19,TRBJ2-1,TRBD2,CASRRTSGTNNEQFF,TGTGCCAGTAGACGGACTAGCGGGACAAACAATGAGCAGTTCTTC
NA,TRBV9,TRBJ2-2,NA,CASSGFFGGPNTGELFF,TGTGCCAGCAGCGGTTTCTTCGGGGGACCTAACACCGGGGAGCTGTTTTTT
NA,TRBV7-9,TRBJ2-1,NA,CASSFGGQRVYNEQFF,TGTGCCAGCAGCTTCGGGGGGCAGCGGGTTTACAATGAGCAGTTCTTC
once,TRBV29-1,TRBJ1-2,TRBD1,CSVVGQNPYGYTF,TGCAGCGTTGTGGGACAGAATCCCTATGGCTACACCTTC
NA,TRBV7-9,TRBJ2-2,TRBD2,CASSPGGDSAGELFF,TGTGCCAGCAGTCCCGGGGGGGACTCCGCCGGGGAGCTGTTTTTT
NA,TRBV7-2,TRBJ2-3,NA,CASSLQQTDTQYF,TGTGCCAGCAGCTTACAACAGACAGATACGCAGTATTTT
NA,TRBV25-1,TRBJ2-1,TRBD1,CASSLGGGRLYNEQFF,TGTGCCAGCAGTTTAGGGGGCGGCCGCTTATACAATGAGCAGTTCTTC
NA,TRBV7-2,TRBJ2-3,NA,CASSFGIGSGTTDTQYF,TGTGCCAGCAGCTTTGGTATAGGTAGCGGAACCACAGATACGCAGTATTTT
NA,TRBV21-1,TRBJ1-3,NA,CASSKAQGRENTIYF,TGTGCCAGCAGCAAAGCGCAGGGCAGGGAAAACACCATATATTTT
NA,TRBV7-2,TRBJ2-3,TRBD2,CASRSGGPSTDTQYF,TGTGCCAGCAGGTCGGGGGGGCCCAGCACAGATACGCAGTATTTT
NA,TRBV29-1,TRBJ1-5,NA,CSVKEGTSQPQHF,TGCAGCGTCAAGGAAGGGACATCGCAGCCCCAGCATTTT
NA,TRBV25-1,TRBJ2-6,TRBD2,CASLAEAGGDSGANVLTF,TGTGCCAGCCTTGCGGAAGCGGGAGGAGACTCTGGGGCCAACGTCCTGACTTTC